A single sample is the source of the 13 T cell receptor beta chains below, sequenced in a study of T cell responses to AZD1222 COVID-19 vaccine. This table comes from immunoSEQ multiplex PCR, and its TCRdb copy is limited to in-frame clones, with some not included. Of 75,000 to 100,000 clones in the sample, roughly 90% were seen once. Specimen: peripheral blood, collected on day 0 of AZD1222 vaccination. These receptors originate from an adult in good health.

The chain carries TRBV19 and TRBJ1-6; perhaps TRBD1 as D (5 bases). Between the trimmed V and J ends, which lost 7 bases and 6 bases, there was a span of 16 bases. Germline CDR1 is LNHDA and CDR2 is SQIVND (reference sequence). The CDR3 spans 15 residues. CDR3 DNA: TGTGCCAGTACCCATGGAGGGGCGGGTAATTCACCCCTCCACTTT. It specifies CASTHGGAGNSPLHF.

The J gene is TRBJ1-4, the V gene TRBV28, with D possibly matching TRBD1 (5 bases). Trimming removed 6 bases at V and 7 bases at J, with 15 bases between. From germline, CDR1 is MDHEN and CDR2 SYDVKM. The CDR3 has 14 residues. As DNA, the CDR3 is TGTGCCAGCAGCCCCCCGCAGGGTAGTGAAAAACTGTTTTTT. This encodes CASSPPQGSEKLFF.

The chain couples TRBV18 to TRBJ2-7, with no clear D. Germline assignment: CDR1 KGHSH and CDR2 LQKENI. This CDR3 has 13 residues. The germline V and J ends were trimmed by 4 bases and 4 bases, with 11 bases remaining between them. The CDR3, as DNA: TGTGCCAGCTCACAAGTCAGTTTTTACGAGCAGTACTTC. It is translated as CASSQVSFYEQYF.

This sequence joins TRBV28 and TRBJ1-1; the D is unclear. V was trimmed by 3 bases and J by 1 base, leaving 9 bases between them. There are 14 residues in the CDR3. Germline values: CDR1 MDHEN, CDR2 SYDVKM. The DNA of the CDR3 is TGTGCCAGCAGTTTGCTTCCAGGGAACACTGAAGCTTTCTTT. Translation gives CASSLLPGNTEAFF.

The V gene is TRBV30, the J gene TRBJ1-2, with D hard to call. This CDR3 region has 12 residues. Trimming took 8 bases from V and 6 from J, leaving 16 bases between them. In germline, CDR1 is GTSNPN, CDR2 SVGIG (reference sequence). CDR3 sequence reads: CARLANPNGYTF. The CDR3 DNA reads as TGTGCCCGGCTTGCTAATCCGAATGGCTACACCTTC.

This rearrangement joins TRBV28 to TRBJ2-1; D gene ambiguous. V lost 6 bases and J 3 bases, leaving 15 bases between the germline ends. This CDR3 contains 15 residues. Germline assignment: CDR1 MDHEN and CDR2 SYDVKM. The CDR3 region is CASREQVAVYNEQFF. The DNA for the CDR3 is TGTGCCAGCAGGGAACAAGTTGCCGTCTACAATGAGCAGTTCTTC.

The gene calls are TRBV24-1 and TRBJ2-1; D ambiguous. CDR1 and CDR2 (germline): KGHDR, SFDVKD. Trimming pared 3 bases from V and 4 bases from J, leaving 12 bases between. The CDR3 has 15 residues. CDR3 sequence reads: CATSDDSSPYNEQFF. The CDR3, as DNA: TGTGCCACCAGTGATGATTCTAGTCCTTACAATGAGCAGTTCTTC.

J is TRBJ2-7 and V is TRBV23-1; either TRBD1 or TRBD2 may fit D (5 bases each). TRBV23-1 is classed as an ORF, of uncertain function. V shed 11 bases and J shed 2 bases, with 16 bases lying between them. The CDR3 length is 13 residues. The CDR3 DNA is TGCGCCCGCCCCCTGAGGGGCACCTACGAGCAGTACTTC. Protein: CARPLRGTYEQYF.

This CDR3 reads CAISSGQGAYEQYF. CDR3 bases: TGTGCCATCAGCTCGGGCCAGGGGGCGTACGAGCAGTACTTC. V is TRBV10-3 and J is TRBJ2-7; TRBD1 matches at 8 bases. The germline CDR1 and CDR2 sequences are ENHRY and SYGVKD. The CDR3 runs to 14 residues. The V gene end was trimmed by 6 bases and the J gene end by 4 bases; junction bases not matched to a gene: 8.

CDR3 loop: CASRMEREETQYF. The CDR3 region has the DNA TGTGCCAGCAGGATGGAAAGGGAAGAGACCCAGTACTTC. The rearrangement uses TRBV2 and TRBJ2-5, with no clear D. The CDR3 contains 13 residues. V was trimmed by 6 bases and J by 3 bases, leaving 11 bases between them. CDR1 SNHLY and CDR2 FYNNEI come from the germline V gene.

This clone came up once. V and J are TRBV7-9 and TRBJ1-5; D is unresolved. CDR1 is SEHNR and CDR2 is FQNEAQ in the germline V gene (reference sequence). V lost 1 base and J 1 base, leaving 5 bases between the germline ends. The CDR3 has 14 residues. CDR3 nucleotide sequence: TGTGCCAGCAGCTTAGTTGGAAGCAATCAGCCCCAGCATTTT. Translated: CASSLVGSNQPQHF.

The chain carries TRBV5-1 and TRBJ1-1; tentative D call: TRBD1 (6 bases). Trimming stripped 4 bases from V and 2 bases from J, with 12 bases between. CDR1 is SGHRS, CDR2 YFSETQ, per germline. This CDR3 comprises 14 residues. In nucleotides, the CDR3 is TGCGCCAGCAGCACCGGGACACCTAACACTGAAGCTTTCTTT. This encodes CASSTGTPNTEAFF.

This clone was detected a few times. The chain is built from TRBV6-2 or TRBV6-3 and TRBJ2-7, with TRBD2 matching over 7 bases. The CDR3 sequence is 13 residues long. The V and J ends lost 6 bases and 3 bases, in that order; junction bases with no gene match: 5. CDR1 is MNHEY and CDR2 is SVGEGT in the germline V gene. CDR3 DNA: TGTGCCAGCAGCCGCCTAGCGGACTACGAGCAGTACTTC. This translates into CASSRLADYEQYF.